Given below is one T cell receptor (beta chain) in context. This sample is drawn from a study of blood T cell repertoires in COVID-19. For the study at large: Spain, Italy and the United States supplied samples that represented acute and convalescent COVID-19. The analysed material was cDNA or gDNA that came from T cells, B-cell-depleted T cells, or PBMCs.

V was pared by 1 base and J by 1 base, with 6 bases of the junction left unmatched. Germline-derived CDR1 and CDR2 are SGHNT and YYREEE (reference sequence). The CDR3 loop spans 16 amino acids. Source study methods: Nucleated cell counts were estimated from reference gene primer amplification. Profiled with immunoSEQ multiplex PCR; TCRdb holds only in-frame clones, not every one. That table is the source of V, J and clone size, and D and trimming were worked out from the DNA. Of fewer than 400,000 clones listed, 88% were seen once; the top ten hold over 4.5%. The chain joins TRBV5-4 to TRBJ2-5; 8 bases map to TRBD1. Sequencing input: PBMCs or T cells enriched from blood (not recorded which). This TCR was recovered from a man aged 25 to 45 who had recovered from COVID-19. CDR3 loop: CASSLSSTGGQETQYF. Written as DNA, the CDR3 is TGTGCCAGCAGCTTGAGTAGCACAGGGGGCCAAGAGACCCAGTACTTC.